This T cell receptor (beta chain) was sequenced during a study of cytomegalovirus exposure and HLA in healthy donors. In the study overall: The use of the same platform for the 130 or so validation repertoires and the approximately 690 first-cohort repertoires was reported by a later analysis.

This CDR3 contains 14 residues. Trimming took 7 bases from V and 4 from J; bases not matched to a gene: 4. Germline-derived CDR1 and CDR2 are WSHSY and SAAADI. Generated by immunoSEQ multiplex PCR, the TCRdb table keeps only in-frame clones and is missing some. The profile covers 55,000 to 75,000 clones, with roughly 94% appearing a single time and roughly 6.6% taken by the ten largest. Comment on this clone: Its antigen is as yet unknown.

Regarding the study as a whole: Reportedly, cytomegalovirus status was diagnosed with high sensitivity and specificity. Usually a TCR sequence was rare, but some public TCRs were found in many donors. Associated with cytomegalovirus, according to the listing, were 150 to 200 TCR beta chains.

This chain connects TRBV10-2 to TRBJ1-5; 10 bases are a match to TRBD1. This receptor was obtained from a woman younger than 35 in good health and CMV-seropositive. The sequencing sample was made of PBMCs. The CDR3 coding sequence is TGCGCCAGCACCCCGGGACAGGGGAATCAGCCCCAGCATTTT. As protein: CASTPGQGNQPQHF.